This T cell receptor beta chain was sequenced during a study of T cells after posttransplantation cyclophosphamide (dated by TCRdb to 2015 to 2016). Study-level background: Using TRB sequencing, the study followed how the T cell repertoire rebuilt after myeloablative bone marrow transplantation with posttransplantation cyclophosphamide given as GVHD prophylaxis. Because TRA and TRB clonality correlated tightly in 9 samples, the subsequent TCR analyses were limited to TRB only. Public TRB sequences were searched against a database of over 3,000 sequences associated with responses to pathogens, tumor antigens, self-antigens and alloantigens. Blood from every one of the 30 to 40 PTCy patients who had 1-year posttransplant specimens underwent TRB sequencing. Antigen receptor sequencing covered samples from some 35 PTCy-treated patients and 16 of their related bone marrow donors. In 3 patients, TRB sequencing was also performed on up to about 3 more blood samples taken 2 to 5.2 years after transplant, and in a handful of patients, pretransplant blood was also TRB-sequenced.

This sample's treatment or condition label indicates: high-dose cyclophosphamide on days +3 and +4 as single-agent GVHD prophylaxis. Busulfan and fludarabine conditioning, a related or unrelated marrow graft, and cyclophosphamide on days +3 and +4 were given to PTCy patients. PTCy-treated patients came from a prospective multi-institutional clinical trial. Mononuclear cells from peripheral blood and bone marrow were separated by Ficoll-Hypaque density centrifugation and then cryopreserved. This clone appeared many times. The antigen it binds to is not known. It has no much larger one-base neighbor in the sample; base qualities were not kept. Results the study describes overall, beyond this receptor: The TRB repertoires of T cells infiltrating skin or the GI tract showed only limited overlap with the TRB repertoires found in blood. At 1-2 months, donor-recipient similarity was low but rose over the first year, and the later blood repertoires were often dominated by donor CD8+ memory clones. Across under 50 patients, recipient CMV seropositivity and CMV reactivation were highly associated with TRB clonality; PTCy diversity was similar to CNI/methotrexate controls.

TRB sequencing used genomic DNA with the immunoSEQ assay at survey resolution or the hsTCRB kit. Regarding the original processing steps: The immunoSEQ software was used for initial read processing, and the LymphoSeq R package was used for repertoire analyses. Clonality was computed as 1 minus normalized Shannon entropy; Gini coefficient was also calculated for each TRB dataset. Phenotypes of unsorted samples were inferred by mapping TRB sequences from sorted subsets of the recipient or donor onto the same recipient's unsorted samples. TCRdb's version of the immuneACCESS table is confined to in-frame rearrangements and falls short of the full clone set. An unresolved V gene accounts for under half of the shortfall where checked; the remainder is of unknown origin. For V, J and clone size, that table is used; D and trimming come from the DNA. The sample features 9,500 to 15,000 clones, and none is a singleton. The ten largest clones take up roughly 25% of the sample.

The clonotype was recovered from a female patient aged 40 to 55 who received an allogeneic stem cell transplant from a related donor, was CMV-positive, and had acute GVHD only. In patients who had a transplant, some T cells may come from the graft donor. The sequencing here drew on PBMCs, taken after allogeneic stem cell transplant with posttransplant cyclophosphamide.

The CDR3 loop reads CATSRRGNQETQYF. The sequence in DNA is TGTGCCACCAGCAGGAGGGGGAACCAAGAGACCCAGTACTTC. The chain is assembled from TRBV15 and TRBJ2-5; matching of 6 bases hints at TRBD1 as the D gene. Including the terminal cysteine and phenylalanine, the CDR3 comprises 14 residues. Only the CDR3 DNA stays, 42 bases, in frame from base 1. V is pared back by 3 bases and J by 0 bases, with 8 bases lying between the germline termini. Reading the germline V gene (reference sequence) gives CDR1 LNHNV and CDR2 YYDKDF.